This T cell receptor (beta chain) was documented in a study of T cells in Graves' hyperthyroidism and ophthalmopathy. Whole-study findings and limits: Classification by a 13 V-J model distinguished ophthalmopathy from stable hyperthyroidism. Among thyroid clonotypes expanded above 0.001, most also appeared in blood.

Germline lookup yields CDR1 SEHNR and CDR2 FQNEAQ (reference sequence). The CDR3 contains 16 residues. The V end lost 5 bases, the J end lost 1 base, and 15 bases lay between the germline ends. Amplification of TCR beta CDR3 regions was performed using RNA transcripts as template. HTBI primers were used for first-round RT-PCR of the TCR CDR3. MiXCR, applied by TCRdb to the multiplex PCR reads, yields one record per CDR3 protein. The repertoire holds nearly 750,000 distinct CDR3 sequences, with around a third as singletons. Based on clinical symptoms, serum thyroxine and TRAb, thyroid ultrasound and orbital computed tomography, diagnoses were reached. Out of more than 8 ml of fresh peripheral blood came the PBMCs. This clonotype was recorded a few times. Its antigen is still unknown.

The sequenced sample was blood. This chain joins TRBV7-9 and TRBJ1-3; D gene unclear. The sequence was collected from a woman between 40 and 55 years old with Graves' hyperthyroidism. Here the CDR3 reads CASSPTARLSGNTIYF. The CDR3 DNA sequence: TGTGCCAGCAGCCCAACGGCGAGGCTTTCTGGAAACACCATATATTTT.